This TCR beta chain originates from a study of blood T cell repertoires in COVID-19. Study overall: Specimens from acute and convalescent COVID-19 originated in the United States, Italy and Spain. T cells, B-cell-depleted T cells, or PBMCs provided the cDNA or gDNA that served as material.

Seattle-derived patients entered the study during active infection and were followed longitudinally. The CDR3 spans 15 residues. V was trimmed by 3 bases and J by 4 bases, leaving 12 bases between them. Germline CDR1 reads LNHDA; CDR2 reads SQIVND (reference sequence). Methods used by the authors: Nucleated cell number was recorded as an estimate derived from reference gene primer amplification. The table came from immunoSEQ multiplex PCR; TCRdb's copy has only in-frame clones and leaves some out. For V, J and clone size, that table is used; D and trimming come from the DNA. The sample holds more than 100,000 clones, around 91% seen once.

The TCR originated in an older woman with COVID-19, enrolled during active disease. V is TRBV19 and J is TRBJ1-4, with D perhaps TRBD1 (5 bases). The specimen sequenced was peripheral blood. The CDR3 loop reads CASSMGEGLNEKLFF. CDR3 nucleotides: TGTGCCAGTAGTATGGGGGAGGGACTTAATGAAAAACTGTTTTTT.